This TCR beta chain was found in a study of monozygotic twins with cystic fibrosis. Overall study context: With approximately 14 PCR cycles, barcoded libraries came from 3 to 3.5 micrograms of fragmented DNA.

This CDR3 comprises 13 residues. The V and J ends lost 4 bases and 1 base respectively, with 7 bases between them. CDR1 and CDR2 from the germline V gene are MNHEY and SMNVEV (reference sequence). There are a few counts of this clone. What it recognizes is unknown. Clones were sequenced by immunoSEQ multiplex PCR, and TCRdb holds only the in-frame ones, with some missing. The data contain 35,000 or so clones, 75% to 90% of them singletons. Study-level points and caveats: Monozygotic CF twins shared more identical nucleotide clonotypes than unrelated patients. No link emerged between shared CDR3 counts and age, concordance or severity. Median Simpson clonality of approximately 0.0091 suggested naive T cells predominated.

The chain couples TRBV27 to TRBJ1-1; D remains unclear. Source material: blood. This receptor was obtained from a girl aged 2-10 years with cystic fibrosis. CDR3 region: CASSSMRNTEAFF. The CDR3 DNA reads TGTGCCAGCAGTTCCATGCGGAACACTGAAGCTTTCTTT.